The 23 T cell receptor beta chains below all came from one sample that was sequenced in a study of beta chain features in type 1 diabetes. Notes on the study in general: Type 1 diabetes patients had moderately but significantly shorter TCRB CDR3s in all four CD4+ subsets.

Sequenced material consisted of expressed TCRB transcripts (all of the isolated RNA was reverse transcribed). Sequenced by immunoSEQ multiplex PCR; TCRdb stores in-frame clones only, minus some. The sample shows about 370,000 clones, 9.6% of them seen only once. Their antigen targets remain unknown. Sequencing used central memory CD4+ T cells from blood. Receptor source: a man aged 25-45 years with type 1 diabetes.

The sample holds a few counts of this clone. This chain joins TRBV6-5 and TRBJ2-3; 7 nucleotides agree with TRBD1. V lost 7 bases and J lost 11; bases outside the gene matches: 9. Germline V lookup: CDR1 MNHEY, CDR2 SVGAGI. This CDR3 comprises 12 residues. The CDR3 sequence: CASTYWDSRQYF. The CDR3 coding sequence is TGTGCCAGCACCTACTGGGACAGTCGGCAGTATTTT.

This clone was counted at least ten times. V usage is TRBV19 and J usage is TRBJ1-5; 7 nucleotides match TRBD1. V dropped 6 bases and J dropped 5; count of bases not matched to a gene: 7. Germline V gene data show CDR1 as LNHDA and CDR2 as SQIVND (reference sequence). The CDR3 runs to 14 residues. In DNA, the CDR3 is TGTGCCAGTAGCGCTAGACAGGGTGATCAGCCCCAGCATTTT. Its translation is CASSARQGDQPQHF.

The rearrangement joins TRBV6-6 to TRBJ2-2; D is uncertain. CDR1 MNHNY and CDR2 SVGAGI come from the germline V gene (reference sequence). The CDR3 sequence is 16 residues long. V was trimmed by 4 bases and J by 5 bases, leaving 17 bases between them. Written as DNA, the CDR3 is TGTGCCAGCAGTTTATTAGCCCCGGCGGTAACCGGGGAGCTGTTTTTT. This encodes CASSLLAPAVTGELFF.

The V gene is TRBV18, the J gene TRBJ2-1; D unclear. The CDR3 has 14 amino acids. Germline values: CDR1 KGHSH, CDR2 LQKENI. The ends were cut back, 4 bases at V and 8 bases at J, with 15 bases in the middle. The CDR3 coding sequence is TGTGCCAGCTCACGAGCAGGCCCCTCAGATGAGCAGTTCTTC. Encoded protein: CASSRAGPSDEQFF.

On this clone itself: Distinct nucleotide sequences in the sample also encode this CDR3. The V call is TRBV6-6, the J call TRBJ2-7; no definite D call. V was pared by 6 bases and J by 1 base, with 7 bases between. The germline V gene has CDR1 MNHNY and CDR2 SVGAGI (reference sequence). There are 12 residues in the CDR3. In DNA, the CDR3 is TGTGCCAGCAGATCAGAATCCTACGAGCAGTACTTC. It translates to CASRSESYEQYF.

This clone has ten or more counts. The chain's CDR3 is CASSAPQGQPQHF. CDR3 bases: TGTGCCAGTAGTGCCCCACAGGGGCAGCCCCAGCATTTT. The V and J genes are TRBV19 and TRBJ1-5; 7 positions match TRBD1. Looked up from germline, CDR1 is LNHDA and CDR2 is SQIVND (reference sequence). V lost 5 bases to trimming and J lost 7 bases; unmatched junction nucleotides: 5. CDR3 length equals 13 residues. The entire variable domain, with the rest obtained from reference TRBV19 and TRBJ1-5, is as follows: DGGITQSPKYLFRKEGQNVTLSCEQNLNHDAMYWYRQDPGQGLRLIYYSQIVNDFQKGDIAEGYSVSREKKESFPLTVTSAQKNPTAFYLCASSAPQGQPQHFGDGTRLSIL.

This clone occurred a few times. The gene calls are TRBV28 and TRBJ2-3; no clear D gene. CDR1 is MDHEN, CDR2 SYDVKM, per germline. The CDR3 runs to 15 residues. Trimming left V 7 bases short and J 0 bases short, with 14 bases between. The CDR3 here is CASTPRRPSTDTQYF. In DNA, the CDR3 is TGTGCCAGCACCCCCCGGCGCCCTAGCACAGATACGCAGTATTTT.

This clone was observed a handful of times. This chain uses TRBV11-3 with TRBJ2-5, with TRBD2 matching over 12 bases. V shed 5 bases, J shed 5 bases, and the junction held 6 bases outside the gene matches. Germline V CDR1 and CDR2: SGHNT, YENEEA. The CDR3 covers 15 residues. CDR3 in amino acids: CASSLAGGPLETQYF. Written as DNA, the CDR3 is TGTGCCAGCAGCCTAGCGGGAGGGCCTTTGGAGACCCAGTACTTC.

This clone was recorded a few times. The genes are TRBV6-1 and TRBJ1-2; D may be TRBD1 (5 bases). With 6 bases removed from V and 6 bases from J, the gap between germline ends came to 14 bases. The CDR3 loop spans 13 amino acids. The germline V gene has CDR1 MNHNS and CDR2 SASEGT. DNA for the CDR3: TGTGCCAGCAGCCCTGGGACTTCCCATGGCTACACCTTC. It codes for CASSPGTSHGYTF.

The chain combines TRBV5-1 with TRBJ2-7; D is uncertain. The CDR3 loop spans 14 amino acids. Germline V lookup: CDR1 SGHRS, CDR2 YFSETQ. Trimming left V 0 bases short and J 0 bases short, with 7 bases between. The CDR3 sequence: CASSLGGNSYEQYF. DNA for the CDR3: TGCGCCAGCAGCTTGGGCGGTAACTCCTACGAGCAGTACTTC.

The CDR3 loop reads CASSLVGRERETQYF. The CDR3 nucleotides are TGTGCCAGCAGCTTGGTTGGTCGGGAGAGAGAGACCCAGTACTTC. The rearrangement uses TRBV5-6 and TRBJ2-5; tentative D call: TRBD2 (6 bases). V was clipped by 0 bases and J by 4 bases, with 13 bases between them. Germline V CDR1 and CDR2: SGHDT, YYEEEE. The CDR3 is 15 amino acids.

In its sample, this clone was seen many times. This chain connects TRBV19 to TRBJ2-6; D is ambiguous. The CDR3 has 14 residues. Germline V lookup: CDR1 LNHDA, CDR2 SQIVND (reference sequence). The CDR3 bases are TGTGCAGTCCGACTGCACTCTGGGGCCAACGTCCTGACTTTC. Protein: CAVRLHSGANVLTF.

The CDR3 DNA is TGTGCCAGCAGCCTCGAACGGGGCCCCTCCTACAATGAGCAGTTCTTC. The encoded protein is CASSLERGPSYNEQFF. V is TRBV11-3 and J is TRBJ2-1, with D perhaps given as TRBD1 or TRBD2 (5 bases each). Germline V gene sequence: CDR1 SGHNT, CDR2 YENEEA. V was clipped by 5 bases and J by 0 bases, with 14 bases between them. The CDR3 length is 16 residues.

This clone occurred a few times. The V call is TRBV9, the J call TRBJ1-1, with D tentatively TRBD1 (5 bases). V shed 0 bases and J shed 0 bases, with 9 bases lying between them. Germline V lookup: CDR1 SGDLS, CDR2 YYNGEE. There are 15 residues in the CDR3. As DNA, the CDR3 is TGTGCCAGCAGCGTAGGAGGACATCTGAACACTGAAGCTTTCTTT. Translation: CASSVGGHLNTEAFF.

This sequence joins TRBV5-1 and TRBJ2-3, with TRBD1 matching over 9 bases. After removal of 7 bases from V and 6 bases from J, the junction contained 9 bases not matched to a gene. The CDR3 length is 14 residues. CDR1 and CDR2 (germline): SGHRS, YFSETQ. CDR3 DNA: TGCGCCAGCGCCAGGGACAGGGAGTCGGATACGCAGTATTTT. Amino acid sequence: CASARDRESDTQYF.

This chain links TRBV10-3 with TRBJ2-7; 8 bases map to TRBD1. J was trimmed by 7 bases and V by 3 bases; bases with no gene match: 11. Germline CDR1 reads ENHRY; CDR2 reads SYGVKD. The CDR3 covers 15 residues. The CDR3 nucleotides read TGTGCCATCAGTGACCTCGACAGGGGAGGAGAGGAGCAGTACTTC. Protein sequence: CAISDLDRGGEEQYF.

This clone was seen many times. The rearrangement joins TRBV4-1 to TRBJ1-4; no firm D call. The length of the CDR3 is 14 residues. With 4 bases removed from V and 11 bases from J, the gap between germline ends came to 17 bases. From germline, CDR1 is MGHRA and CDR2 YSYEKL. The CDR3 nucleotides read TGCGCCAGCAGCCCGCCAACCAACATGGGGAAACTGTTTTTT. This gives the protein CASSPPTNMGKLFF.

This chain links TRBV9 with TRBJ2-3; a possible D gene is TRBD2 (5 bases). The CDR3 sequence is 14 residues long. V was cut by 0 bases and J by 4 bases, with 9 bases left in between. From germline, CDR1 is SGDLS and CDR2 YYNGEE. CDR3 coding DNA: TGTGCCAGCAGCGTAGGAGGGTGGGCAGATACGCAGTATTTT. This codes for CASSVGGWADTQYF.

The table lists this clone with a few counts. The J gene is TRBJ2-3, the V gene TRBV29-1; 8 nucleotides line up with TRBD2. V lost 4 bases, J lost 2 bases, and 8 bases stayed unmatched. The germline gives CDR1 SQVTM, CDR2 ANQGSEA. The CDR3 totals 15 residues. The CDR3 DNA reads as TGCAGCGTTGTTGGGGCGGGAGGCCCCACAGATACGCAGTATTTT. This sequence encodes CSVVGAGGPTDTQYF.

This clone came up a few times. CDR3 amino acids: CASSLLASARTDTQYF. The DNA of the CDR3 is TGCGCCAGCAGCTTGTTGGCTAGCGCCCGCACAGATACGCAGTATTTT. This sequence joins TRBV5-1 and TRBJ2-3; the D gene is possibly TRBD2 (6 bases). Per germline, CDR1 SGHRS and CDR2 YFSETQ. This CDR3 spans 16 amino acids. Trimming cost V 1 base and J 1 base, with 13 bases left between them.

This rearrangement joins TRBV28 to TRBJ2-7; 9 bases fit TRBD1. Trimming removed 3 bases from V and 3 bases from J; junction bases left unmatched: 9. This CDR3 comprises 16 residues. Germline lookup yields CDR1 MDHEN and CDR2 SYDVKM. The CDR3 nucleotides read TGTGCCAGCAGTTTGTACCGGGACAGGGATTTCTACGAGCAGTACTTC. Encoded protein: CASSLYRDRDFYEQYF.

This clone was detected a few times. This chain links TRBV6-5 with TRBJ1-5, with unresolved D. Germline assignment: CDR1 MNHEY and CDR2 SVGAGI. Trimming left V 6 bases short and J 11 bases short, with 17 bases between. The CDR3 loop spans 13 amino acids. The CDR3 reads CASSQTTLGTQHF. CDR3 coding DNA: TGTGCCAGCAGCCAGACAACATTGGGGACCCAGCATTTT.

The sample holds a few counts of this clone. This chain connects TRBV28 to TRBJ2-3; a weak D match, TRBD2 (6 bases). Trimming left V 6 bases short and J 0 bases short, with 10 bases between. CDR3 size: 14 residues. In germline, CDR1 is MDHEN, CDR2 SYDVKM. CDR3 residues: CASRAGFSTDTQYF. In DNA, the CDR3 is TGTGCCAGCAGGGCGGGGTTTAGCACAGATACGCAGTATTTT.